This is a list of T cell receptor beta chains from one sample in a study of blood T cell repertoires in COVID-19. Some clones are missing from TCRdb's copy, which holds only in-frame ones; the method was immunoSEQ multiplex PCR. The sample consists of hundreds of thousands of clones, approximately 78% of them appearing once. The material sequenced was PBMCs or T cells enriched from blood (not recorded which). The origin of the receptors is a man aged 35 to 55 who had been exposed to COVID-19. The CDR3 runs from the conserved cysteine through the conserved F or W. The order of the fields is clone size, V gene, CDR3 length, J gene, D gene, CDR3 DNA, CDR3 protein. The D gene is left open where the match is weak. Size values are once, few and many counts, or a class for expanded clones, and some rows have none.

size: NA; V: TRBV3-1/TRBV3-2; length: 15; J: TRBJ2-2; D: TRBD2; DNA: TGTGCCAGCAGACCGTCTGGCGGGAGGACCGGGGAGCTGTTTTTT; CDR3: CASRPSGGRTGELFF
size: NA; V: TRBV4-2; length: 15; J: TRBJ2-3; D: TRBD2; DNA: TGTGCCAGCAGCCCATCTAGCGGGTTATCAGATACGCAGTATTTT; CDR3: CASSPSSGLSDTQYF
size: NA; V: TRBV19; length: 13; J: TRBJ2-7; D: TRBD1; DNA: TGTGCCAGTAGGGCAGGGACAGACTACGAGCAGTACTTC; CDR3: CASRAGTDYEQYF
size: NA; V: TRBV18; length: 21; J: TRBJ2-2; D: TRBD2; DNA: TGTGCCAGCTCAATCAAGGCCACGGGACTAGCGGGAGGAACGAACACCGGGGAGCTGTTTTTT; CDR3: CASSIKATGLAGGTNTGELFF
size: NA; V: TRBV9; length: 17; J: TRBJ2-3; D: TRBD1; DNA: TGTGCCAGCAGCACAATAGGAGGGACAGGGGGCACAGATACGCAGTATTTT; CDR3: CASSTIGGTGGTDTQYF
size: NA; V: TRBV11-3; length: 13; J: TRBJ1-2; D: TRBD1; DNA: TGTGCCAGCAGCCAACCGACAGGGCGAGGCTACACCTTC; CDR3: CASSQPTGRGYTF
size: once; V: TRBV11-2; length: 16; J: TRBJ1-6; D: TRBD1; DNA: TGTGCCAGCAGCTTACTACCGGGACAGTCGAATTCACCCCTCCACTTT; CDR3: CASSLLPGQSNSPLHF
size: NA; V: TRBV28; length: 15; J: TRBJ2-1; D: TRBD2; DNA: TGTGCCAGCAGCTCCGGGACTAGCGGTTACAATGAGCAGTTCTTC; CDR3: CASSSGTSGYNEQFF
size: NA; V: TRBV13; length: 15; J: TRBJ2-1; D: NA; DNA: TGTGCCAGCAGCTTACCCCAGCGAGGTAACAATGAGCAGTTCTTC; CDR3: CASSLPQRGNNEQFF
size: NA; V: TRBV30; length: 15; J: TRBJ1-6; D: NA; DNA: TGTGCCTGGAGTGCCACGACAGTTTATAATTCACCCCTCCACTTT; CDR3: CAWSATTVYNSPLHF
size: NA; V: TRBV9; length: 14; J: TRBJ2-3; D: NA; DNA: TGTGCCAGCACCTCCGGGGATTGGGAAAATACGCAGTATTTT; CDR3: CASTSGDWENTQYF
size: NA; V: TRBV4-2; length: 14; J: TRBJ1-5; D: NA; DNA: TGTGCCAGCAGCCAAGGACAGGTTCAACAGCCCCAGCATTTT; CDR3: CASSQGQVQQPQHF
size: NA; V: TRBV7-2; length: 16; J: TRBJ2-3; D: NA; DNA: TGTGCCAGCAGCCCCCAAGCGAGCGGGAGCACAGATACGCAGTATTTT; CDR3: CASSPQASGSTDTQYF
size: once; V: TRBV3-1/TRBV3-2; length: 14; J: TRBJ2-5; D: TRBD2; DNA: TGTGCCACCTCGGGACTAGCGGGAGCAGAGACCCAGTACTTC; CDR3: CATSGLAGAETQYF
size: NA; V: TRBV6-5; length: 12; J: TRBJ1-1; D: NA; DNA: TGTGCCAGCAGTACAGGGTGGACTGAAGCTTTCTTT; CDR3: CASSTGWTEAFF
size: NA; V: TRBV19; length: 17; J: TRBJ2-4; D: NA; DNA: TGTGCCAGTAGTCAATCCCAGATGACAGGGACTCAAAACATTCAGTACTTC; CDR3: CASSQSQMTGTQNIQYF
size: NA; V: TRBV7-3; length: 15; J: TRBJ1-3; D: NA; DNA: TGTGCCAGCAGCCCCACGGGGGGGGCTGGAAACACCATATATTTT; CDR3: CASSPTGGAGNTIYF
size: NA; V: TRBV5-1; length: 13; J: TRBJ1-1; D: NA; DNA: TGCGCCAGCAGCTCCTTAGACATGAGTGAAGCTTTCTTT; CDR3: CASSSLDMSEAFF
size: NA; V: TRBV12-3/TRBV12-4; length: 13; J: TRBJ1-5; D: NA; DNA: TGTGCCAGCAGTTTAGCGGAGGAACAGCCCCAGCATTTT; CDR3: CASSLAEEQPQHF
size: NA; V: TRBV27; length: 13; J: TRBJ1-1; D: NA; DNA: TGTGCCAGCAGGAGACAGACGAACACTGAAGCTTTCTTT; CDR3: CASRRQTNTEAFF
size: NA; V: TRBV5-4; length: 15; J: TRBJ2-5; D: NA; DNA: TGTGCCAGCAGTCGCACACGGGGAAACCAAGAGACCCAGTACTTC; CDR3: CASSRTRGNQETQYF
size: NA; V: TRBV19; length: 16; J: TRBJ2-1; D: TRBD2; DNA: TGTGCCAGTAGTATAAGACTAGCGGGAGGTTTCCATGAGCAGTTCTTC; CDR3: CASSIRLAGGFHEQFF
size: NA; V: TRBV2; length: 14; J: TRBJ1-2; D: TRBD1; DNA: TGTGCCAGCTGGTACCGGGACAGGGACTATGGCTACACCTTC; CDR3: CASWYRDRDYGYTF
size: once; V: TRBV30; length: 14; J: TRBJ2-1; D: NA; DNA: TGTGCCTGGAAGAGGCGGAGCTCCTACAATGAGCAGTTCTTC; CDR3: CAWKRRSSYNEQFF
size: NA; V: TRBV5-1; length: 14; J: TRBJ1-5; D: NA; DNA: TGCGCCAGCAGCTTGGACAGCGGGGATCAGCCCCAGCATTTT; CDR3: CASSLDSGDQPQHF
size: NA; V: TRBV6-5; length: 13; J: TRBJ1-4; D: NA; DNA: TGTGCCAGCAGTTACGGAGGGTTTGAAAAACTGTTTTTT; CDR3: CASSYGGFEKLFF
size: NA; V: TRBV2; length: 12; J: TRBJ2-7; D: TRBD2; DNA: TGTGCCAGCCGCGGCGGGAGTTCGGAGCAGTACTTC; CDR3: CASRGGSSEQYF
size: NA; V: TRBV2; length: 16; J: TRBJ1-3; D: NA; DNA: TGTGCCAGCATTAAAGAAGGGGCCCGCTCTGGAAACACCATATATTTT; CDR3: CASIKEGARSGNTIYF
size: NA; V: TRBV27; length: 15; J: TRBJ2-5; D: TRBD2; DNA: TGTGCCAGCAAGGAGCAACTAGCGGGACCAGAGACCCAGTACTTC; CDR3: CASKEQLAGPETQYF
size: NA; V: TRBV5-1; length: 11; J: TRBJ1-2; D: NA; DNA: TGCGCCAGCACGGGAGATTATGGCTACACCTTC; CDR3: CASTGDYGYTF
size: NA; V: TRBV5-1; length: 13; J: TRBJ1-1; D: NA; DNA: TGCGCCAGCAGCGGAGGACAGACCCCAGAAGCTTTCTTT; CDR3: CASSGGQTPEAFF
size: once; V: TRBV7-9; length: 16; J: TRBJ2-5; D: TRBD2; DNA: TGTGCCAGCAGCTTAGTGGTGGCTAGCGGGAGTGAGACCCAGTACTTC; CDR3: CASSLVVASGSETQYF
size: NA; V: TRBV7-7; length: 15; J: TRBJ2-2; D: NA; DNA: TGTGCTAGCAGCTTAGAGCCGGGGAACACCGGGGAGCTGTTTTTT; CDR3: CASSLEPGNTGELFF
size: NA; V: TRBV11-3; length: 14; J: TRBJ2-3; D: TRBD1; DNA: TGTGCCAGCAGCGGAGGGACAGGGGCAGATACGCAGTATTTT; CDR3: CASSGGTGADTQYF
size: NA; V: TRBV30; length: 12; J: TRBJ2-7; D: NA; DNA: TGTGCCTGGATGGCCCAGGGCTACGAGCAGTACTTC; CDR3: CAWMAQGYEQYF
size: few; V: TRBV29-1; length: 14; J: TRBJ1-1; D: NA; DNA: TGCAGCACTCGGGGGGGGAATATGAACACTGAAGCTTTCTTT; CDR3: CSTRGGNMNTEAFF
size: NA; V: TRBV2; length: 15; J: TRBJ1-5; D: NA; DNA: TGTGCCAGCAGTGAAGGTAGTGGGCTGAATCAGCCCCAGCATTTT; CDR3: CASSEGSGLNQPQHF
size: NA; V: TRBV3-1/TRBV3-2; length: 14; J: TRBJ1-2; D: NA; DNA: TGTGCCAGCAGCCACGAGGACAGAACTTATGGCTACACCTTC; CDR3: CASSHEDRTYGYTF
size: NA; V: TRBV18; length: 15; J: TRBJ2-2; D: TRBD1; DNA: TGTGCCAGCTCCCGACAGGGGAGGAGGACCGGGGAGCTGTTTTTT; CDR3: CASSRQGRRTGELFF
size: NA; V: TRBV5-1; length: 14; J: TRBJ1-6; D: NA; DNA: TGCGCCAGCAGGTCCCCTGGGAGTAATTCACCCCTCCACTTT; CDR3: CASRSPGSNSPLHF
size: NA; V: TRBV5-6; length: 14; J: TRBJ1-1; D: NA; DNA: TGTGCCAGCAGCTTACTCAATGGGAGGACTGAAGCTTTCTTT; CDR3: CASSLLNGRTEAFF
size: NA; V: TRBV30; length: 14; J: TRBJ1-2; D: NA; DNA: TGTGCCTGGCCGGGGGACGGGGGTAACTATGGCTACACCTTC; CDR3: CAWPGDGGNYGYTF
size: NA; V: TRBV11-2; length: 15; J: TRBJ2-1; D: TRBD2; DNA: TGTGCCAGCACCGACCGACTAGCGGGAAGCGGTGAGCAGTTCTTC; CDR3: CASTDRLAGSGEQFF
size: NA; V: TRBV18; length: 15; J: TRBJ2-7; D: NA; DNA: TGTGCCAGCTCACCCTTGACATCGGCGACTAACGAGCAGTACTTC; CDR3: CASSPLTSATNEQYF
size: NA; V: TRBV3-1/TRBV3-2; length: 16; J: TRBJ2-3; D: TRBD2; DNA: TGTGCCAGCAGCCAAGGGGGACTAGCGGTCACAGATACGCAGTATTTT; CDR3: CASSQGGLAVTDTQYF
size: NA; V: TRBV5-8; length: 16; J: TRBJ1-1; D: NA; DNA: TGTGCCAGCAGCTTCTCAGGGGTGACTGTGAACACTGAAGCTTTCTTT; CDR3: CASSFSGVTVNTEAFF
size: NA; V: TRBV28; length: 10; J: TRBJ2-7; D: NA; DNA: TGTGCCACCAGATATCTTGAGCAGTACTTC; CDR3: CATRYLEQYF
size: NA; V: TRBV2; length: 17; J: TRBJ1-4; D: TRBD1; DNA: TGTGCCAGCAGTAAGAGACAGGGGCTTGCAACTAATGAAAAACTGTTTTTT; CDR3: CASSKRQGLATNEKLFF
size: once; V: TRBV19; length: 14; J: TRBJ1-2; D: NA; DNA: TGTGCCAGTAGTATAGAGACAAGCCTCTATGGCTACACCTTC; CDR3: CASSIETSLYGYTF
size: NA; V: TRBV15; length: 18; J: TRBJ1-2; D: NA; DNA: TGTGCCACCAGCAGCTTACGGGACTGGGTTCTAGGAAACTATGGCTACACCTTC; CDR3: CATSSLRDWVLGNYGYTF
size: NA; V: TRBV5-4; length: 17; J: TRBJ2-3; D: TRBD2; DNA: TGTGCCAGCAGCTTGGCAATAGCGGGACCCTCCACAGATACGCAGTATTTT; CDR3: CASSLAIAGPSTDTQYF
size: NA; V: TRBV3-1/TRBV3-2; length: 15; J: TRBJ1-6; D: NA; DNA: TGTGCCAGCAGCCCTAGTGACTCCTATAATTCACCCCTCCACTTT; CDR3: CASSPSDSYNSPLHF
size: NA; V: TRBV10-3; length: 11; J: TRBJ2-1; D: NA; DNA: TGTGCCATCAGAGGGGTCCAAGAGCAGTTCTTC; CDR3: CAIRGVQEQFF
size: NA; V: TRBV21-1; length: 14; J: TRBJ2-5; D: NA; DNA: TGTGCCAGCAGCAAAGACAGATATCAAGTGACCCAGTACTTC; CDR3: CASSKDRYQVTQYF
size: NA; V: TRBV10-3; length: 16; J: TRBJ2-3; D: NA; DNA: TGTGCCATCAGTGATATCAGCGGTCTCTACACAGATACGCAGTATTTT; CDR3: CAISDISGLYTDTQYF